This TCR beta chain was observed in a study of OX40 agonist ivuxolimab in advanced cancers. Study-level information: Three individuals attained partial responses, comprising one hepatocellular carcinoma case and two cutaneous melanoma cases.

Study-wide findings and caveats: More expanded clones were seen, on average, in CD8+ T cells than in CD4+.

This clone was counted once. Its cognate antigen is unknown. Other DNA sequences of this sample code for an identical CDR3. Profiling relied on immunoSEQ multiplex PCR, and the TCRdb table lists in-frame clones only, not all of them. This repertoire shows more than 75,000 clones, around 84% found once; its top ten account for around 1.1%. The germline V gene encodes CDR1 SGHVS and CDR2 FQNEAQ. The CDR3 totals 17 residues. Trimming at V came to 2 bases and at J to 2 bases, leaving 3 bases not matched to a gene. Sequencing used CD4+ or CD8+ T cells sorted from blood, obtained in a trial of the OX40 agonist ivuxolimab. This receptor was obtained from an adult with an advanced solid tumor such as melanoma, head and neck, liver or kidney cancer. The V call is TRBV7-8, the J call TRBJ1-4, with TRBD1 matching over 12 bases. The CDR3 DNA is TGTGCCAGCAGCTTACGGGACAGGGGGCTGACTAATGAAAAACTGTTTTTT. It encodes CASSLRDRGLTNEKLFF.